The 21 T cell receptor beta chains given below trace back to one sample, sequenced in a study of cytotoxic CD8 clonotypes in ibrutinib-treated CLL. Some clones are missing from TCRdb's copy, which holds only in-frame ones; the method was immunoSEQ multiplex PCR. The table shows fewer than 400,000 clones, with under 70% occurring only once. Sequences were derived from PBMCs, sampled after 36 months of ibrutinib treatment. These receptors all stem from a human donor with chronic lymphocytic leukemia.

The gene calls are TRBV27 and TRBJ2-5, with D possibly being TRBD1 (7 bases). Trimming took 5 bases from V and 5 from J, leaving 18 bases between them. There are 15 residues in the CDR3. Germline loops: CDR1 MNHEY, CDR2 SMNVEV (reference sequence). CDR3 region: CASSPQGGVGETQYF. The CDR3 nucleotides are TGTGCCAGCAGTCCCCAGGGGGGCGTGGGGGAGACCCAGTACTTC.

This chain links TRBV7-2 with TRBJ2-2; no clear D. Trimming left V 1 base short and J 7 bases short, with 7 bases between. Germline V lookup: CDR1 SGHTA, CDR2 FQGNSA. CDR3 size: 13 residues. The CDR3 is CASSLVFSGELFF. The CDR3 DNA sequence: TGTGCCAGCAGCTTAGTTTTCAGCGGGGAGCTGTTTTTT.

This clone showed up just once. Written as DNA, the CDR3 is TGTGCCAGCTCACCATCCCCGGGAAGTACCATATATTTT. This translates into CASSPSPGSTIYF. This rearrangement joins TRBV18 to TRBJ1-3; D not certain. Trimming left V 2 bases short and J 10 bases short, with 12 bases between. The CDR3 is 13 amino acids. Germline-derived CDR1 and CDR2 are KGHSH and LQKENI.

CDR3 sequence: CASRRYKVTGDNSPLHF. CDR3 nucleotides: TGTGCAAGTCGCCGCTATAAGGTGACAGGGGATAATTCACCCCTCCACTTT. The chain recombines TRBV12-2 with TRBJ1-6; the D call in the table, TRBD1, was not verified against the DNA. TRBV12-2 is listed as a pseudogene. The CDR3 contains 17 residues.

The chain has TRBV4-1 and TRBJ2-1; D is uncertain. Germline V gene lookup returns CDR1 MGHRA and CDR2 YSYEKL. CDR3 length: 12 residues. Trimming cost V 2 bases and J 5 bases, with 4 bases left between them. The chain's CDR3 is CASSQLHNEQFF. CDR3 DNA: TGCGCCAGCAGCCAACTTCACAATGAGCAGTTCTTC.

The chain employs TRBV5-4 and TRBJ2-7; no reliable D call. Germline CDR1 SGHNT, CDR2 YYREEE (reference sequence). V was clipped by 1 base and J by 2 bases, with 10 bases between them. The CDR3 contains 14 residues. CDR3 DNA sequence: TGTGCCAGCAGCTTGTGGGTGATTACCTACGAGCAGTACTTC. The encoded protein is CASSLWVITYEQYF.

The chain has TRBV6-6 and TRBJ2-1, with TRBD2 as a possible D gene (6 bases). With 4 bases removed from V and 8 bases from J, the gap between germline ends came to 6 bases. The CDR3 covers 11 residues. The V gene's germline CDR1 is MNHNY and CDR2 SVGAGI (reference sequence). The CDR3 is CASSSGDEQFF. The CDR3 nucleotides are TGTGCCAGCAGTTCGGGAGATGAGCAGTTCTTC.

V and J are TRBV21-1 and TRBJ1-2. TRBV21-1 has pseudogene status. This CDR3 contains 13 residues. CDR3 nucleotide sequence: TGTGCCAGCAGCCAAAACCGGGGTAATGGCTACACCTTC. It encodes CASSQNRGNGYTF.

This rearrangement joins TRBV7-2 to TRBJ1-4; TRBD1 is a possible D gene (5 bases). V was cut by 1 base and J by 7 bases, with 13 bases left in between. The length of the CDR3 is 15 residues. Germline loops: CDR1 SGHTA, CDR2 FQGNSA. CDR3 sequence: CASSLDGPGGEKLFF. CDR3 in DNA: TGTGCCAGCAGCTTAGACGGGCCGGGGGGTGAAAAACTGTTTTTT.

The chain is built from TRBV29-1 and TRBJ2-7; TRBD1 matches 7 bases. The CDR3 is 14 amino acids. Unmatched junction bases numbered 4, after V lost 2 bases and J lost 0 bases. Germline lookup yields CDR1 SQVTM and CDR2 ANQGSEA. This CDR3 is CSVETGDNSYEQYF. In DNA, the CDR3 is TGCAGCGTTGAAACAGGGGATAACTCCTACGAGCAGTACTTC.

This clone was observed a handful of times. The chain is built from TRBV18 and TRBJ1-5; no reliable D call. Looked up from germline, CDR1 is KGHSH and CDR2 is LQKENI. V lost 3 bases and J lost 4, with 13 bases in between. CDR3 length equals 15 residues. Here the CDR3 reads CASSPLFGVNQPQHF. The CDR3 DNA is TGTGCCAGCTCACCGCTTTTCGGGGTTAATCAGCCCCAGCATTTT. The entire variable domain, with the rest obtained from reference TRBV18 and TRBJ1-5, is as follows: NAGVMQNPRHLVRRRGQEARLRCSPMKGHSHVYWYRQLPEEGLKFMVYLQKENIIDESGMPKERFSAEFPKEGPSILRIQQVVRGDSAAYFCASSPLFGVNQPQHFGDGTRLSIL.

V gene TRBV4-1 combines with J gene TRBJ1-5; D perhaps matches TRBD1 (5 bases). V was shortened by 3 bases and J by 9 bases, with 15 bases between the two germline ends. The CDR3 contains 14 residues. Germline V CDR1 and CDR2: MGHRA, YSYEKL. The DNA for the CDR3 is TGCGCCAGCAGCCACGACAGCTTATCAGGGCCCCAGCATTTT. It is translated as CASSHDSLSGPQHF.

The chain combines TRBV7-8 with TRBJ2-3, with D possibly being TRBD1 (6 bases). The V end was cut by 4 bases, the J end by 6 bases, with 14 bases between. The CDR3 covers 14 residues. CDR1 is SGHVS, CDR2 FQNEAQ, per germline. CDR3 nucleotides: TGTGCCAGCAGCTCCCCCCAGGGGTTGGATACGCAGTATTTT. It encodes CASSSPQGLDTQYF.

This clone was detected only a few times. The gene calls are TRBV20-1 and TRBJ2-7; no definite D call. The germline gives CDR1 DFQATT, CDR2 SNEGSKA (reference sequence). The CDR3 sequence is 11 residues long. The CDR3 region is CRGGMGGEQYF. In DNA form, the CDR3 reads TGCAGGGGCGGTATGGGTGGCGAGCAGTACTTC.

This clone occurred a few times. The chain recombines TRBV27 with TRBJ2-7, with 12 positions matching TRBD2. The J segment lost 0 bases and the V segment lost 6 bases, leaving 12 bases of the junction unmatched. The CDR3 has 18 residues. Germline loops: CDR1 MNHEY, CDR2 SMNVEV (reference sequence). The CDR3 bases are TGTGCCAGCAGGCCGGCGAGACTAGCGGGAGCTGACTCCTACGAGCAGTACTTC. It encodes CASRPARLAGADSYEQYF.

V and J are TRBV19 and TRBJ2-4; 11 bases are shared with TRBD2. Germline assignment: CDR1 LNHDA and CDR2 SQIVND (reference sequence). The V and J ends lost 7 bases and 2 bases, in that order; junction bases with no gene match: 7. This CDR3 spans 16 amino acids. CDR3 sequence: CASTPTSGGTKNIQYF. The CDR3 DNA follows: TGTGCCAGTACTCCAACTAGCGGGGGAACCAAAAACATTCAGTACTTC.

This sequence joins TRBV19 and TRBJ2-5, with D uncertain. The germline V and J ends were trimmed by 0 bases and 2 bases, with 10 bases remaining between them. This CDR3 has 15 residues. Germline CDR1 LNHDA, CDR2 SQIVND (reference sequence). The CDR3 loop is CASSIDSQLQETQYF. CDR3 bases: TGTGCCAGTAGTATAGATTCCCAGTTACAAGAGACCCAGTACTTC.

The chain has TRBV14 and TRBJ2-3; unclear D gene. There are 14 residues in the CDR3. Trimming stripped 1 base from V and 4 bases from J, with 9 bases between. CDR1 SGHDN and CDR2 FVKESK come from the germline V gene. The CDR3 DNA follows: TGTGCCAGCAGCCAAGGTGCAACCTCAGATACGCAGTATTTT. Protein: CASSQGATSDTQYF.

This clone was seen a handful of times. CDR3 sequence: CASSNFRGGGYEQYF. The DNA for the CDR3 is TGTGCCAGCAGTAACTTCAGGGGAGGAGGCTACGAGCAGTACTTC. The chain recombines TRBV28 with TRBJ2-7; D tentatively reads TRBD1 or TRBD2 (6 bases each). The CDR3 runs 15 residues. Trimming left V 5 bases short and J 3 bases short, with 17 bases between. CDR1 is MDHEN and CDR2 is SYDVKM in the germline V gene.

Concerning this clone itself: Other DNA sequences in this sample translate to the same CDR3. The chain couples TRBV4-1 to TRBJ2-7; D gene ambiguous. Trimming shortened V by 1 base and J by 7 bases, and 8 bases separated the two germline ends. This CDR3 comprises 12 residues. Germline V gene lookup returns CDR1 MGHRA and CDR2 YSYEKL. The chain's CDR3 is CASSQAGNEQYF. CDR3 in DNA: TGCGCCAGCAGCCAAGCGGGCAATGAGCAGTACTTC.

The gene calls are TRBV4-1 and TRBJ2-7; unclear D gene. Trimming shortened V by 4 bases and J by 6 bases, and 7 bases separated the two germline ends. The CDR3 extends over 11 amino acids. Germline-derived CDR1 and CDR2 are MGHRA and YSYEKL. The CDR3 DNA reads as TGCGCCAGCAGCCTTGACGGCGAGCAGTACTTC. It translates to CASSLDGEQYF.